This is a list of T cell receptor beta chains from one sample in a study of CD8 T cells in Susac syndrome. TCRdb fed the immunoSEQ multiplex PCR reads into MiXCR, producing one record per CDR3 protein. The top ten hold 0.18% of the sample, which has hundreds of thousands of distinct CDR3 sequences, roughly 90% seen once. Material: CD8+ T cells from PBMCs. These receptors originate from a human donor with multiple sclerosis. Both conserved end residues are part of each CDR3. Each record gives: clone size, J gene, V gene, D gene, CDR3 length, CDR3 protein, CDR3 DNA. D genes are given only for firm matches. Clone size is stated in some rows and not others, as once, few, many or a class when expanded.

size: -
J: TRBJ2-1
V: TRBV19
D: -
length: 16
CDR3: CASSSVGDVLNIEQFF
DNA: TGTGCCAGTAGTTCCGTGGGAGACGTGTTGAACATTGAGCAGTTCTTC

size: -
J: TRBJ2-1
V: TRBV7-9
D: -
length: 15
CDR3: CASSKPRSLAYEQFF
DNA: TGTGCCAGCAGCAAACCGCGGTCCCTAGCCTATGAGCAGTTCTTC

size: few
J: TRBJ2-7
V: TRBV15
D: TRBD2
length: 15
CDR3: CATSTGSGGGYEQYF
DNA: TGTGCCACCAGCACGGGTAGCGGGGGTGGATACGAGCAGTACTTC

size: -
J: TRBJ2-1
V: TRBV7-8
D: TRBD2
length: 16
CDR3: CASRPTLAGGPDEQFF
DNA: TGTGCCAGCAGGCCCACGCTAGCGGGAGGGCCGGATGAGCAGTTCTTC

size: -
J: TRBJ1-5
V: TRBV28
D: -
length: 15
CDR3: CASSFVGLGNQPQHF
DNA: TGTGCCAGCAGTTTTGTGGGGCTTGGCAATCAGCCCCAGCATTTT

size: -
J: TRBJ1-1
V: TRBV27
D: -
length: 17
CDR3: CASSLSPIIPGVTEAFF
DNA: TGTGCCAGCAGTTTATCCCCAATAATCCCAGGGGTGACTGAAGCTTTCTTT

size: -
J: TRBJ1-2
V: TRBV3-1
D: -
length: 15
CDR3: CASSQGVPANYGYTF
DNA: TGTGCCAGCAGCCAGGGGGTTCCGGCTAACTATGGCTACACCTTC

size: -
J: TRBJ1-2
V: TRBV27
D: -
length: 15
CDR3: CASSLSRRGYYGYTF
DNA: TGTGCCAGCAGTTTAAGCCGTCGGGGGTACTATGGCTACACCTTC

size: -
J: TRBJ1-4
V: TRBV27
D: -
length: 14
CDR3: CASSLLQGGEKLFF
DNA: TGTGCCAGCAGTTTACTACAGGGTGGTGAAAAACTGTTTTTT

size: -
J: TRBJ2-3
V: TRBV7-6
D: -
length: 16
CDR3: CASSSSVVPLTDTQYF
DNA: TGTGCCAGCAGCTCCTCTGTGGTTCCCCTCACAGATACGCAGTATTTT

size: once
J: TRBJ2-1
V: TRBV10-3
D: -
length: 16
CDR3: CAISELVSGTNNEQFF
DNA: TGTGCCATCAGTGAGTTAGTGAGCGGGACAAACAATGAGCAGTTCTTC

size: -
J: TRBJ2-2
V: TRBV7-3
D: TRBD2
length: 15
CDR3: CASSLQGGDTGELFF
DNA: TGTGCCAGCAGCTTACAGGGAGGGGACACCGGGGAGCTGTTTTTT

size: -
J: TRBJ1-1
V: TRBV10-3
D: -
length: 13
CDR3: CAISVEIHTEAFF
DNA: TGTGCCATCAGTGTGGAGATCCACACTGAAGCTTTCTTT

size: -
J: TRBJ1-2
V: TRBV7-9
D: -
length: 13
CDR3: CASSPGTVYGYTF
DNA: TGTGCCAGCAGCCCCGGGACGGTCTATGGCTACACCTTC

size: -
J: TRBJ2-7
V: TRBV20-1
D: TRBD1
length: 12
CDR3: CSARQGAGEQYF
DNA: TGCAGTGCGCGACAGGGGGCCGGCGAGCAGTACTTC

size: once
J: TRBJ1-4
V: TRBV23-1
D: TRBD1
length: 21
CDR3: CASSQSLIRPPGDRGDEKLFF
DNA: TGCGCCAGCAGTCAATCTTTAATCCGACCACCGGGGGACAGGGGGGATGAAAAACTGTTTTTT

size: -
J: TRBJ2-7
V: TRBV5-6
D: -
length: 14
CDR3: CASSLFSTPYEQYF
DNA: TGTGCCAGCAGCTTGTTCTCAACTCCCTACGAGCAGTACTTC

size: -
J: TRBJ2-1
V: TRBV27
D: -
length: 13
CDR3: CASGVGPYNEQFF
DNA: TGTGCCAGCGGTGTCGGGCCCTACAATGAGCAGTTCTTC

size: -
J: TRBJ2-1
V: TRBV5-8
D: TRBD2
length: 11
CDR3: CASSFQREWFF
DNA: TGTGCCAGCAGCTTCCAGCGGGAATGGTTCTTC

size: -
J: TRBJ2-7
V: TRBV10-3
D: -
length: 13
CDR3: CAISAKSEYEQYF
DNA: TGTGCCATCAGTGCCAAATCCGAATACGAGCAGTACTTC

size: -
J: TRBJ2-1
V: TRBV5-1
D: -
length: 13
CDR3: CASSLVGNDEQFF
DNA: TGCGCCAGCAGCTTGGTGGGGAATGATGAGCAGTTCTTC

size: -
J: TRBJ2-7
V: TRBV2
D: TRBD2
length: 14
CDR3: CASSGSPLQGEQYF
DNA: TGTGCCAGTAGCGGGAGTCCCCTGCAGGGCGAGCAGTACTTC

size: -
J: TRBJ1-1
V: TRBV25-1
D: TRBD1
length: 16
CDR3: CASSERQGALDTEAFF
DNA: TGTGCCAGCAGTGAACGGCAGGGGGCATTGGACACTGAAGCTTTCTTT

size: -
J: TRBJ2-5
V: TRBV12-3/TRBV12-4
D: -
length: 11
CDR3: CASSEARVQYF
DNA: TGTGCCAGCAGTGAGGCTCGGGTCCAGTACTTC

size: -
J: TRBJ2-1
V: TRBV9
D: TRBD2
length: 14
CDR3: CASSPSGGTGEQFF
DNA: TGTGCCAGCAGCCCCTCGGGGGGGACGGGTGAGCAGTTCTTC

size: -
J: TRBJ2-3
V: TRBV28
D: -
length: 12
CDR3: CASSDSGYTQYF
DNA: TGTGCCAGCAGCGACAGCGGTTATACGCAGTATTTT

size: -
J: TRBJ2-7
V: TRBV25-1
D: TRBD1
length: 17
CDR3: CASSTPGRQGKSYEQYF
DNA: TGTGCCAGCAGTACTCCTGGGCGACAGGGGAAGTCCTACGAGCAGTACTTC